One and the same sample provided the 13 T cell receptor beta chains below, sequenced in a study of blood T cell repertoires in COVID-19. The repertoire was sequenced with immunoSEQ multiplex PCR; TCRdb's copy has only in-frame clones and lacks some. Of some 180,000 clones listed, 82% were seen once; the top ten hold more than 4%. The specimen sequenced was PBMCs or T cells enriched from blood (not recorded which). These receptors all stem from a woman aged 55-75 years with acute COVID-19.

This chain connects TRBV7-9 to TRBJ1-1; no definite D call. Trimming stripped 7 bases from V and 0 bases from J, with 21 bases between. Looked up from germline, CDR1 is SEHNR and CDR2 is FQNEAQ (reference sequence). The CDR3 totals 17 residues. CDR3 residues: CASTAGLSGLMNTEAFF. CDR3 coding DNA: TGTGCCAGCACCGCTGGGTTGTCCGGACTCATGAACACTGAAGCTTTCTTT.

CDR3 in amino acids: CASSEGYRGRADTQYF. CDR3 bases: TGTGCCAGCAGTGAAGGGTACAGGGGGCGGGCAGATACGCAGTATTTT. The chain recombines TRBV2 with TRBJ2-3; 9 bases match TRBD1. V was pared by 1 base and J by 4 bases, with 6 bases of the junction left unmatched. There are 16 residues in the CDR3. Germline V gives CDR1 SNHLY, CDR2 FYNNEI. The full variable domain, its missing parts supplied by reference TRBV2 and TRBJ2-3, is EPEVTQTPSHQVTQMGQEVILRCVPISNHLYFYWYRQILGQKVEFLVSFYNNEISEKSEIFDDQFSVERPDGSNFTLKIRSTKLEDSAMYFCASSEGYRGRADTQYFGPGTRLTVL.

The chain employs TRBV5-6 and TRBJ1-4; D is undetermined. Germline V gene data show CDR1 as SGHDT and CDR2 as YYEEEE. V was trimmed by 0 bases and J by 6 bases, leaving 6 bases between them. This CDR3 has 13 amino acids. The CDR3 DNA reads TGTGCCAGCAGCTTGGACAGTCATGAAAAACTGTTTTTT. Translated: CASSLDSHEKLFF.

The chain uses TRBV27 and TRBJ1-6; D uncertain. V lost 2 bases and J lost 15, with 14 bases in between. The CDR3 contains 13 residues. Germline CDR1 MNHEY, CDR2 SMNVEV (reference sequence). This CDR3 is CASSLQSGTVLHF. The CDR3 coding sequence is TGTGCCAGCAGTTTACAATCAGGCACAGTCCTCCACTTT.

V usage is TRBV4-3 and J usage is TRBJ1-5, with no clear D. From germline, CDR1 is LGHNA and CDR2 YSLEER. The CDR3 contains 13 residues. V lost 1 base and J 7 bases, leaving 8 bases between the germline ends. CDR3 protein: CASSQVRGQPQHF. The CDR3 DNA reads as TGCGCCAGCAGCCAAGTACGGGGACAGCCCCAGCATTTT.

The chain has TRBV7-2 and TRBJ2-1, with 9 bases that match TRBD2. The CDR3 is 15 residues long. Germline-derived CDR1 and CDR2 are SGHTA and FQGNSA. V was pared by 1 base and J by 8 bases, with 6 bases of the junction left unmatched. The CDR3 nucleotides are TGTGCCAGCAGCTTAGGGGGTAGCGGGAGCGATGAGCAGTTCTTC. Protein: CASSLGGSGSDEQFF.

This clone was seen more than once but under ten times. V and J are TRBV7-6 and TRBJ2-3; 8 bases line up with TRBD2. This CDR3 region has 15 residues. J lost 4 bases, V lost 3 bases, and 6 bases had no gene match. Germline-derived CDR1 and CDR2 are SGHVS and FNYEAQ. The CDR3 DNA is TGTGCCAGCAGCTTGGGCCTCGGGAGGGCAGATACGCAGTATTTT. Its translation: CASSLGLGRADTQYF.

The chain carries TRBV28 and TRBJ1-5, with 10 nucleotides matching TRBD1. The V gene's germline CDR1 is MDHEN and CDR2 SYDVKM. The CDR3 extends over 14 amino acids. The V and J ends lost 6 bases and 7 bases, in that order; junction bases with no gene match: 6. The CDR3 here is CASSRQGARQPQHF. The CDR3 nucleotides are TGTGCCAGCAGCAGACAGGGGGCGAGACAGCCCCAGCATTTT.

The rearrangement links TRBV5-4 to TRBJ1-1, with D uncertain. Trimming stripped 2 bases from V and 11 bases from J, with 19 bases between. The CDR3 is made up of 14 amino acids. Germline loops: CDR1 SGHNT, CDR2 YYREEE (reference sequence). The CDR3 loop reads CASSFASDPGRAFF. In DNA form, the CDR3 reads TGTGCCAGCAGCTTTGCTAGTGACCCTGGTCGGGCTTTCTTT.

The V and J genes are TRBV19 and TRBJ2-1; 15 nucleotides match TRBD2. In germline, CDR1 is LNHDA, CDR2 SQIVND (reference sequence). V gave up 4 bases and J gave up 8 bases; unmatched junction bases: 9. The CDR3 has 17 amino acids. The DNA for the CDR3 is TGTGCCAGTAGTAGAGGACTAGCGGGAGGGACAGGGTATGAGCAGTTCTTC. It encodes CASSRGLAGGTGYEQFF. The full variable domain, rest sourced from reference TRBV19 and TRBJ2-1, is DGGITQSPKYLFRKEGQNVTLSCEQNLNHDAMYWYRQDPGQGLRLIYYSQIVNDFQKGDIAEGYSVSREKKESFPLTVTSAQKNPTAFYLCASSRGLAGGTGYEQFFGPGTRLTVL.

The J gene is TRBJ1-4, the V gene TRBV7-2; no clear D. Germline CDR1 reads SGHTA; CDR2 reads FQGNSA. The CDR3 is 18 residues long. V lost 5 bases, J lost 4 bases, and 23 bases lay in between. CDR3: CASSPRWPNGGVNEKLFF. The CDR3, as DNA: TGTGCCAGCAGCCCCAGATGGCCAAATGGCGGGGTTAATGAAAAACTGTTTTTT.

The V gene is TRBV6-5, the J gene TRBJ1-2; 10 nucleotides line up with TRBD1. The CDR3 runs 15 residues. Germline assignment: CDR1 MNHEY and CDR2 SVGAGI. With 2 bases clipped from V and 3 bases from J, the junction kept 3 bases outside the gene matches. CDR3 loop: CASSYRDRGYYGYTF. CDR3 bases: TGTGCCAGCAGTTACCGGGACAGGGGTTACTATGGCTACACCTTC.

This clone was seen a handful of times. This rearrangement joins TRBV4-1 to TRBJ2-5, with D tentatively TRBD1 (6 bases). The CDR3 extends over 14 amino acids. Germline CDR1 MGHRA, CDR2 YSYEKL. Trimming removed 4 bases at V and 3 bases at J, with 12 bases between. CDR3 nucleotides: TGCGCCAGCAGCCTAGGACAGATTGAAGAGACCCAGTACTTC. This gives the protein CASSLGQIEETQYF.